A single sample is the source of the 18 T cell receptor beta chains below, sequenced in a study of blood T cell repertoires in COVID-19. This table comes from immunoSEQ multiplex PCR, and its TCRdb copy is limited to in-frame clones, with some not included. The data hold some 230,000 clones, with roughly 85% observed a single time. The source material was peripheral blood. The receptors come from a man aged 45-65 years who had recovered from COVID-19.

This chain joins TRBV29-1 and TRBJ2-3; the D gene is possibly TRBD2 (6 bases). Germline loops: CDR1 SQVTM, CDR2 ANQGSEA. CDR3 length: 16 amino acids. Trimming took 6 bases from V and 0 from J, leaving 19 bases between them. CDR3 sequence reads: CSVLVGRDLSTDTQYF. CDR3 sequence (DNA): TGCAGCGTCCTAGTGGGGCGGGATCTTAGCACAGATACGCAGTATTTT.

The chain has TRBV5-4 and TRBJ2-5; 7 bases are shared with TRBD2. V lost 0 bases and J lost 3; bases outside the gene matches: 5. Germline CDR1 SGHNT, CDR2 YYREEE (reference sequence). CDR3 size: 15 residues. The CDR3: CASSLGGTTKETQYF. In DNA, the CDR3 is TGTGCCAGCAGCTTGGGAGGGACTACAAAAGAGACCCAGTACTTC. The whole variable domain, remainder taken from reference TRBV5-4 and TRBJ2-5, is ETGVTQSPTHLIKTRGQQVTLRCSSQSGHNTVSWYQQALGQGPQFIFQYYREEENGRGNFPPRFSGLQFPNYSSELNVNALELDDSALYLCASSLGGTTKETQYFGPGTRLLVL.

This chain joins TRBV30 and TRBJ1-1; D gene uncertain. The CDR3 is made up of 12 amino acids. Trimming cost V 5 bases and J 0 bases, with 7 bases left between them. CDR1 GTSNPN and CDR2 SVGIG come from the germline V gene (reference sequence). CDR3 DNA: TGTGCCTGGGTAACGGTGAACACTGAAGCTTTCTTT. Its protein product is CAWVTVNTEAFF.

This chain uses TRBV5-4 with TRBJ2-5; TRBD1 agrees at 7 bases. Looked up from germline, CDR1 is SGHNT and CDR2 is YYREEE (reference sequence). V lost 4 bases to trimming and J lost 2 bases; unmatched junction nucleotides: 5. The CDR3 sequence is 14 residues long. The CDR3 DNA follows: TGTGCCAGCAGCGGACAGGCCGAACAAGAGACCCAGTACTTC. Translated, it gives CASSGQAEQETQYF.

The rearrangement links TRBV11-2 to TRBJ2-7, with 10 bases identical to TRBD2. The CDR3 contains 15 residues. Per germline, CDR1 SGHAT and CDR2 FQNNGV. Trimming cost V 2 bases and J 2 bases; bases outside gene matches: 3. CDR3 nucleotides: TGTGCCAGCAGCTTATTAGCGGGGGGCCCCTACGAGCAGTACTTC. This gives the protein CASSLLAGGPYEQYF.

V and J are TRBV14 and TRBJ2-1, with D maybe TRBD2 (6 bases). V was shortened by 3 bases and J by 3 bases, with 15 bases between the two germline ends. Germline V CDR1 and CDR2: SGHDN, FVKESK. CDR3 length: 16 amino acids. CDR3 bases: TGTGCCAGCAGCCACTTTAGCGGAGCAAACTACAATGAGCAGTTCTTC. Its translation: CASSHFSGANYNEQFF.

The count of this clone is one. This chain joins TRBV6-1 and TRBJ2-2; possible D gene TRBD1, 5 bases. V was shortened by 1 base and J by 6 bases, with 12 bases between the two germline ends. The CDR3 spans 15 residues. In germline, CDR1 is MNHNS, CDR2 SASEGT. CDR3: CASSEEAGWSGELFF. CDR3 coding DNA: TGTGCCAGCAGTGAAGAAGCAGGGTGGTCCGGGGAGCTGTTTTTT.

This chain joins TRBV29-1 and TRBJ2-7; 11 positions match TRBD2. The germline CDR1 and CDR2 sequences are SQVTM and ANQGSEA. This CDR3 region has 16 residues. V gave up 1 base and J gave up 4 bases; unmatched junction bases: 9. The CDR3 sequence is CSVEGASGRPGYEQYF. CDR3 in DNA: TGCAGCGTTGAAGGGGCTAGCGGGAGGCCAGGGTACGAGCAGTACTTC.

The chain uses TRBV20-1 and TRBJ1-2, with D maybe TRBD1 (6 bases). The germline V gene encodes CDR1 DFQATT and CDR2 SNEGSKA (reference sequence). The CDR3 consists of 11 residues. The V and J ends lost 6 bases and 1 base respectively, with 6 bases between them. CDR3: CSADSNYGYTF. CDR3 DNA sequence: TGCAGTGCGGACAGTAACTATGGCTACACCTTC.

The J gene is TRBJ2-7, the V gene TRBV7-9; no clear D. The CDR3 totals 12 residues. V shed 5 bases and J shed 4 bases, with 9 bases lying between them. The V gene's germline CDR1 is SEHNR and CDR2 FQNEAQ (reference sequence). CDR3 residues: CASSPNFYEQYF. CDR3 DNA: TGTGCCAGCAGCCCAAACTTTTACGAGCAGTACTTC.

DNA for the CDR3: TGCGCCAGCAGCCAAGATAGCCGATATACAATATTTGAAGCTTTCTTT. It encodes CASSQDSRYTIFEAFF. V and J are TRBV4-1 and TRBJ1-1; the D is unclear. Trimming removed 0 bases from V and 7 bases from J, with 18 bases in between. This CDR3 region has 16 residues. Germline V gene lookup returns CDR1 MGHRA and CDR2 YSYEKL.

The V and J genes are TRBV5-1 and TRBJ2-2; 9 nucleotides agree with TRBD1. Germline values: CDR1 SGHRS, CDR2 YFSETQ. The CDR3 has 17 residues. Trimming removed 4 bases from V and 2 bases from J; junction bases left unmatched: 9. The CDR3 region has the DNA TGCGCCAGCAGCCCAAGAGGACAGGGGCCAAACACCGGGGAGCTGTTTTTT. This gives the protein CASSPRGQGPNTGELFF.

The rearrangement joins TRBV6-5 to TRBJ2-1; TRBD2 is a possible D gene (6 bases). Germline V gene lookup returns CDR1 MNHEY and CDR2 SVGAGI. V lost 2 bases and J lost 5, with 7 bases in between. The CDR3 contains 13 residues. The CDR3 reads CASSYGGNNEQFF. The CDR3 DNA reads TGTGCCAGCAGTTACGGCGGGAACAATGAGCAGTTCTTC.

V is TRBV20-1 and J is TRBJ1-6, with TRBD1 identical over 7 bases. From germline, CDR1 is DFQATT and CDR2 SNEGSKA (reference sequence). The CDR3 is 15 amino acids. V lost 3 bases and J lost 6; bases outside the gene matches: 8. CDR3: CSASQQGRPNSPLHF. CDR3 bases: TGCAGTGCTAGTCAACAGGGGAGGCCTAATTCACCCCTCCACTTT.

The rearrangement joins TRBV27 to TRBJ2-1; TRBD1 agrees at 8 bases. CDR3 size: 15 residues. V was pared by 4 bases and J by 1 base, with 3 bases of the junction left unmatched. Germline V gene sequence: CDR1 MNHEY, CDR2 SMNVEV (reference sequence). The CDR3, as DNA: TGTGCCAGCAGTTCCGGGACAGGATCCTACAATGAGCAGTTCTTC. The encoded protein is CASSSGTGSYNEQFF.

The chain is built from TRBV3-1 (or the pseudogene TRBV3-2) and TRBJ2-1; TRBD2 is a possible D gene (6 bases). The CDR3 consists of 15 residues. The germline CDR1 and CDR2 sequences are LGHDT and YNNKEL (reference sequence). V lost 6 bases, J lost 0 bases, and 12 bases lay in between. CDR3 residues: CASRAGGISYNEQFF. The CDR3, as DNA: TGTGCCAGCAGGGCCGGCGGGATCTCCTACAATGAGCAGTTCTTC.

J is TRBJ2-2 and V is TRBV5-1; TRBD2 agrees at 9 bases. The V segment lost 4 bases and the J segment 0 bases; nucleotides outside the gene matches: 16. CDR1 is SGHRS, CDR2 YFSETQ, per germline. The CDR3 loop spans 20 amino acids. CDR3 sequence reads: CASSLGLKIAGATNTGELFF. The CDR3 region has the DNA TGCGCCAGCAGCCTCGGACTTAAGATAGCGGGAGCGACGAACACCGGGGAGCTGTTTTTT.

This chain connects TRBV28 to TRBJ1-2, with D possibly being TRBD1 (6 bases). From germline, CDR1 is MDHEN and CDR2 SYDVKM. CDR3 length equals 12 residues. Between the trimmed V and J ends, which lost 6 bases and 7 bases, there was a span of 12 bases. The CDR3 DNA sequence: TGTGCCAGCAGCCAGGGGCCGCGTGGCTACACCTTC. Its translation is CASSQGPRGYTF.